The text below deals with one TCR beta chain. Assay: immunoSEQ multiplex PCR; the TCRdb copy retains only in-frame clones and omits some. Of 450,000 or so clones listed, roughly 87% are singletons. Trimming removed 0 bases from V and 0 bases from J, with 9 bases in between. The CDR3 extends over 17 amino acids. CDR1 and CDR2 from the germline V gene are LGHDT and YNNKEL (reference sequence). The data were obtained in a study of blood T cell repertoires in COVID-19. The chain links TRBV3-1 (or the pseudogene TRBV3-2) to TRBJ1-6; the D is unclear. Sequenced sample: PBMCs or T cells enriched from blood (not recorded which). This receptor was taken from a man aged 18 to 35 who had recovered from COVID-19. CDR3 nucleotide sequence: TGTGCCAGCAGCCAAGATACGGGGAGCTCCTATAATTCACCCCTCCACTTT. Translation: CASSQDTGSSYNSPLHF.